This T cell receptor beta chain was observed in a study of post-analysis software for immune sequencing data. Unique molecular identifiers featured in each of the TCR beta cDNA libraries. TCRdb analysed the PCR reads with MiXCR anew, one entry per CDR3 protein. The table records approximately 360,000 distinct CDR3 sequences, less than 40% of them present only once. V lost 5 bases and J lost 3; bases outside the gene matches: 8. The length of the CDR3 is 15 residues. Findings and caveats of the study: In patients, TRBV5-6, TRBV5-1 and TRBV20-1 belonged to five or six TRBV segments found more frequently than in controls.

Concerning this clonotype: Its cognate antigen is unknown.

This receptor was obtained from a girl aged 5-17 years with multiple sclerosis. This sequence joins TRBV12-3 or TRBV12-4 and TRBJ2-7, with 9 bases matching TRBD2. The source material was blood. CDR3: CASSGLAGGHYEQYF. CDR3 nucleotides: TGTGCCAGCAGTGGCTTGGCGGGGGGGCACTACGAGCAGTACTTC.